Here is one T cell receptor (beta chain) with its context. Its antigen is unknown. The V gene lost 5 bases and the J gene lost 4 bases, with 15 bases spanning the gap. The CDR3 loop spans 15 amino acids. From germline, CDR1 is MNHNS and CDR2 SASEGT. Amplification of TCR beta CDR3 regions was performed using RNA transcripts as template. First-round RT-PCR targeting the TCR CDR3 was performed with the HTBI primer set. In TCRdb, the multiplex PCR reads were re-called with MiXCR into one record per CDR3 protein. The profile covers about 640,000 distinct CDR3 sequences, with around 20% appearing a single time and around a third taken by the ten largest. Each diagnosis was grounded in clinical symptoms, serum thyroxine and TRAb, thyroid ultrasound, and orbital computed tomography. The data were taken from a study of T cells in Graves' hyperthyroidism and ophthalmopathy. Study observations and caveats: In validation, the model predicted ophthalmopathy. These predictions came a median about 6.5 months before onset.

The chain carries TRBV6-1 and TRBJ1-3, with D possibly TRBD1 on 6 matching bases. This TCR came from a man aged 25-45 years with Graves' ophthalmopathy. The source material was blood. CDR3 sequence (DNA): TGTGCCAGCAGTTTTATACAGGGTTACGGAAACACCATATATTTT. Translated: CASSFIQGYGNTIYF.